This T cell receptor beta chain is from a study of blood T cell repertoires in COVID-19. About the study: Italy, Spain and the United States were the sources of the convalescent and acute COVID-19 samples.

CDR1 and CDR2 from the germline V gene are MNHEY and SMNVEV (reference sequence). The CDR3 runs 13 residues. V was clipped by 7 bases and J by 4 bases, with 13 bases between them. Sequencing was performed with immunoSEQ multiplex PCR; in TCRdb, only in-frame clones are kept and a portion is missing. The sample lists around 80,000 clones; 80% to 95% were seen once. The sequenced material came from peripheral blood. This clonotype was obtained from a woman older than 75 with acute or convalescent COVID-19. This rearrangement joins TRBV27 to TRBJ1-2; tentatively, D is TRBD1 (5 bases). CDR3 sequence reads: CASKEQGGYGYTF. CDR3 sequence (DNA): TGTGCCAGCAAGGAGCAGGGAGGCTATGGCTACACCTTC.